This paragraph covers one TCR beta chain sequence. This receptor's antigen is unknown. No clone much larger than this one lies a single base away; base qualities are absent. Library generation was performed with the immunoSEQ multiplex PCR assay. As for the original processing: How frequently each TCR V beta family was used was compared between the sorted CD8+ T cell populations from blood, dermis and epidermis. TCRdb stores this immuneACCESS table with in-frame sequences only. Part of the clones is absent; in the studies checked, under half of the shortfall reflects unresolved V genes, and no reason is known for the rest. The DNA gave D and trimming, while V, J and clone size come from that table. The sample records roughly 980 clones, over 60% of which are singletons. Together, the top ten hold 20% to 25% of the sample. For roughly 5 healthy donors, sorted CD8+ T cells taken from blood, dermis and epidermis had their TCR beta CDR3 regions analysed. Both blood and skin samples were provided by each TCR-sequenced donor, and all TCR-sequenced donors were healthy individuals. Before TCR beta sequencing, CD8+ T cell populations were isolated by sorting. Before T cell analysis, skin was split into dermal and epidermal compartments.

Spanning cysteine to phenylalanine, the CDR3 consists of 16 amino acids. Just the 48-base CDR3 DNA is kept, in frame starting at base 1. V and J are truncated by 0 bases and 6 bases respectively, leaving an intervening sequence of 15 bases. CDR1 and CDR2 were assigned from the germline V gene (reference sequence) as LNHNV and YYDKDF. These data originate in a study of CD49a tissue-resident CD8 T cells in human skin (dated by TCRdb to 2017 to 2019). For context, the study as a whole: The study looked at subsets of tissue-resident memory CD8+ T cells in human skin, with the subsets defined by expression of CD49a, CD69 and CD103.

The sequenced sample consisted of CD103- CD8+ T cells sorted from skin dermis. The chain links TRBV15 with TRBJ2-1, with TRBD2 as a weak D call on 5 bases. This receptor was taken from a human donor in good health. The donor label of this sample is uncertain. The nucleotide sequence reads as follows: TGTGCCACCAGCAGAGATGTCCGAGGGTCCGTCAATGAGCAGTTCTTC. It specifies CATSRDVRGSVNEQFF.